The rows below give T cell receptor beta chains drawn from one sample of a study of blood T cell repertoires in COVID-19. Clones were read by immunoSEQ multiplex PCR, and TCRdb kept only the in-frame ones, dropping some. The sample has 300,000 or so clones; roughly nine tenths are singletons. The sequencing input was peripheral blood. Receptors originate from a woman aged 30 to 39 with COVID-19, enrolled during active disease. Each CDR3 is given with its conserved first and last residue. Each record gives: J gene, D gene, clone size, CDR3 length, V gene, CDR3 protein, CDR3 DNA. A D gene is named only where the DNA matches it firmly. Clone size is given for some rows only: seen once, a few or many times, or a class if the clone is expanded.

J gene: TRBJ2-5; D gene: TRBD2; clone size: -; CDR3 length: 15; V gene: TRBV6-2/TRBV6-3; CDR3 protein: CASSYITSEQETQYF; CDR3 DNA: TGTGCCAGCAGTTACATTACTAGCGAACAAGAGACCCAGTACTTC
J gene: TRBJ2-5; D gene: -; clone size: -; CDR3 length: 13; V gene: TRBV11-3; CDR3 protein: CASSTDQGETQYF; CDR3 DNA: TGTGCCAGCAGCACGGACCAGGGAGAGACCCAGTACTTC
J gene: TRBJ2-3; D gene: TRBD1; clone size: -; CDR3 length: 19; V gene: TRBV5-1; CDR3 protein: CASSFPRTGESGSPDTQYF; CDR3 DNA: TGCGCCAGCAGCTTCCCCCGGACAGGGGAATCGGGTAGCCCAGATACGCAGTATTTT
J gene: TRBJ1-4; D gene: TRBD1; clone size: -; CDR3 length: 14; V gene: TRBV14; CDR3 protein: CASSSGGQGRKLFF; CDR3 DNA: TGTGCCAGCAGCTCCGGGGGACAGGGACGAAAACTGTTTTTT
J gene: TRBJ1-4; D gene: -; clone size: few; CDR3 length: 14; V gene: TRBV2; CDR3 protein: CASRDSATNEKLFF; CDR3 DNA: TGTGCCAGCAGGGACAGTGCAACTAATGAAAAACTGTTTTTT
J gene: TRBJ1-6; D gene: TRBD1; clone size: -; CDR3 length: 15; V gene: TRBV15; CDR3 protein: CATSRERQGVSPLHF; CDR3 DNA: TGTGCCACCAGCAGAGAGAGACAGGGGGTTTCACCCCTCCACTTT
J gene: TRBJ2-1; D gene: TRBD2; clone size: -; CDR3 length: 18; V gene: TRBV15; CDR3 protein: CATSRELRGAGGYNEQFF; CDR3 DNA: TGTGCCACCAGCAGAGAACTCCGTGGAGCGGGAGGTTACAATGAGCAGTTCTTC
J gene: TRBJ2-7; D gene: -; clone size: -; CDR3 length: 15; V gene: TRBV20-1; CDR3 protein: CSASLGRGGSYEQYF; CDR3 DNA: TGCAGTGCTAGTCTGGGACGAGGGGGTTCCTACGAGCAGTACTTC
J gene: TRBJ2-3; D gene: TRBD1; clone size: -; CDR3 length: 19; V gene: TRBV24-1; CDR3 protein: CATSDPRGQAPPSTDTQYF; CDR3 DNA: TGTGCCACCAGTGATCCGCGGGGACAGGCTCCCCCCAGCACAGATACGCAGTATTTT
J gene: TRBJ2-2; D gene: TRBD1; clone size: -; CDR3 length: 15; V gene: TRBV19; CDR3 protein: CASQSYRGNTGELFF; CDR3 DNA: TGTGCCAGCCAGAGCTACAGGGGAAACACCGGGGAGCTGTTTTTT
J gene: TRBJ1-6; D gene: TRBD1; clone size: -; CDR3 length: 12; V gene: TRBV30; CDR3 protein: CATSKGGSPLHF; CDR3 DNA: TGTGCCACCAGTAAAGGGGGCTCACCCCTCCACTTT
J gene: TRBJ1-1; D gene: TRBD1; clone size: -; CDR3 length: 14; V gene: TRBV19; CDR3 protein: CASSIRQGNTEAFF; CDR3 DNA: TGTGCCAGTAGTATACGACAGGGGAACACTGAAGCTTTCTTT
J gene: TRBJ1-4; D gene: -; clone size: -; CDR3 length: 15; V gene: TRBV7-6; CDR3 protein: CASSRTGSLNEKLFF; CDR3 DNA: TGTGCCAGCAGCCGAACGGGGTCCCTTAATGAAAAACTGTTTTTT
J gene: TRBJ2-2; D gene: -; clone size: -; CDR3 length: 15; V gene: TRBV13; CDR3 protein: CASSSFRETPGELFF; CDR3 DNA: TGTGCCAGCAGCTCTTTTCGGGAGACGCCCGGGGAGCTGTTTTTT
J gene: TRBJ2-5; D gene: TRBD2; clone size: -; CDR3 length: 17; V gene: TRBV2; CDR3 protein: CASSEEMASGLRGTQYF; CDR3 DNA: TGTGCCAGCAGTGAGGAGATGGCTAGCGGGTTACGCGGGACCCAGTACTTC
J gene: TRBJ1-1; D gene: -; clone size: -; CDR3 length: 12; V gene: TRBV7-9; CDR3 protein: CASSFAQGGSFF; CDR3 DNA: TGTGCCAGCAGCTTTGCACAAGGCGGCTCTTTCTTT
J gene: TRBJ2-5; D gene: TRBD2; clone size: -; CDR3 length: 18; V gene: TRBV24-1; CDR3 protein: CATSDAGTSGRPGETQYF; CDR3 DNA: TGTGCCACCAGTGACGCCGGGACTAGCGGGAGGCCAGGGGAGACCCAGTACTTC
J gene: TRBJ2-3; D gene: TRBD1; clone size: once; CDR3 length: 17; V gene: TRBV3-1/TRBV3-2; CDR3 protein: CASSLAVVGGASDTQYF; CDR3 DNA: TGTGCCAGCAGCCTCGCCGTGGTAGGGGGCGCCTCAGATACGCAGTATTTT
J gene: TRBJ1-2; D gene: TRBD1; clone size: -; CDR3 length: 13; V gene: TRBV28; CDR3 protein: CASSLRTGYGYTF; CDR3 DNA: TGTGCCAGCAGTTTACGGACAGGATATGGCTACACCTTC
J gene: TRBJ2-7; D gene: -; clone size: -; CDR3 length: 18; V gene: TRBV5-1; CDR3 protein: CASSLNPPAPLTLDEQYF; CDR3 DNA: TGCGCCAGCAGCTTGAATCCTCCAGCCCCTCTGACTCTGGACGAGCAGTACTTC
J gene: TRBJ2-7; D gene: -; clone size: -; CDR3 length: 16; V gene: TRBV2; CDR3 protein: CASSDGQGFASYEQYF; CDR3 DNA: TGTGCCAGCAGTGATGGGCAGGGTTTTGCCTCCTACGAGCAGTACTTC
J gene: TRBJ1-4; D gene: TRBD1; clone size: -; CDR3 length: 15; V gene: TRBV10-2; CDR3 protein: CASSESGTGDEKLFF; CDR3 DNA: TGCGCCAGCAGTGAGTCCGGGACAGGGGATGAAAAACTGTTTTTT
J gene: TRBJ2-7; D gene: TRBD2; clone size: -; CDR3 length: 17; V gene: TRBV27; CDR3 protein: CASSSWALAGEGGEQYF; CDR3 DNA: TGTGCCAGCAGTTCATGGGCACTAGCGGGAGAAGGGGGCGAGCAGTACTTC
J gene: TRBJ2-4; D gene: -; clone size: -; CDR3 length: 14; V gene: TRBV7-2; CDR3 protein: CASSPRDPKNIQYF; CDR3 DNA: TGTGCCAGCAGCCCGCGGGATCCCAAAAACATTCAGTACTTC
J gene: TRBJ2-1; D gene: -; clone size: -; CDR3 length: 21; V gene: TRBV12-5; CDR3 protein: CASGLAPKNQQGRGAPNEQFF; CDR3 DNA: TGTGCTAGTGGTTTGGCGCCAAAAAATCAACAGGGACGAGGGGCCCCCAATGAGCAGTTCTTC
J gene: TRBJ2-2; D gene: TRBD2; clone size: -; CDR3 length: 17; V gene: TRBV9; CDR3 protein: CASSVDWTSGTTGELFF; CDR3 DNA: TGTGCCAGCAGCGTAGACTGGACTAGCGGGACCACCGGGGAGCTGTTTTTT
J gene: TRBJ1-1; D gene: -; clone size: -; CDR3 length: 12; V gene: TRBV29-1; CDR3 protein: CSVELAIVGAFF; CDR3 DNA: TGCAGCGTTGAACTTGCGATTGTCGGGGCTTTCTTT
J gene: TRBJ2-3; D gene: -; clone size: -; CDR3 length: 15; V gene: TRBV11-2; CDR3 protein: CASSLTGLGQDTQYF; CDR3 DNA: TGTGCCAGCAGCTTAACCGGACTTGGTCAAGATACGCAGTATTTT
J gene: TRBJ2-7; D gene: -; clone size: -; CDR3 length: 15; V gene: TRBV11-2; CDR3 protein: CASSAVGVGSYEQYF; CDR3 DNA: TGTGCCAGCAGCGCCGTCGGAGTAGGAAGTTACGAGCAGTACTTC
J gene: TRBJ1-1; D gene: TRBD1; clone size: once; CDR3 length: 14; V gene: TRBV7-3; CDR3 protein: CASSLRQGTGEAFF; CDR3 DNA: TGTGCCAGCAGCTTACGACAGGGTACCGGTGAAGCTTTCTTT
J gene: TRBJ1-1; D gene: -; clone size: -; CDR3 length: 14; V gene: TRBV5-1; CDR3 protein: CASSPGEVNTEAFF; CDR3 DNA: TGCGCCAGCAGCCCGGGAGAGGTGAACACTGAAGCTTTCTTT
J gene: TRBJ2-1; D gene: -; clone size: -; CDR3 length: 14; V gene: TRBV28; CDR3 protein: CASRKQGPYNEQFF; CDR3 DNA: TGTGCCAGCAGAAAACAGGGACCCTACAATGAGCAGTTCTTC
J gene: TRBJ2-7; D gene: TRBD2; clone size: -; CDR3 length: 16; V gene: TRBV29-1; CDR3 protein: CSVVGLAGGLTYEQYF; CDR3 DNA: TGCAGCGTTGTGGGACTAGCGGGAGGGCTAACCTACGAGCAGTACTTC
J gene: TRBJ2-2; D gene: -; clone size: -; CDR3 length: 14; V gene: TRBV10-1; CDR3 protein: CASSGGPKAGELFF; CDR3 DNA: TGCGCCAGCAGTGGGGGCCCTAAGGCCGGGGAGCTGTTTTTT